These T cell receptor beta chains were read from a single sample in a study of cytomegalovirus exposure and HLA in healthy donors. TCRdb keeps only in-frame clones here, not all; method: immunoSEQ multiplex PCR. The table has roughly 130,000 clones, roughly three fifths seen once; the top ten hold about 1.8%. Material: PBMCs. Receptors originate from a male donor in good health and CMV-seronegative. Both conserved end residues are part of each CDR3. Fields, in order: J gene, V gene, D gene, clone size, CDR3 DNA, CDR3 protein. The D gene is left open where the match is weak. Clone sizes are given selectively: once, few, many, or a class where the clone is expanded.

TRBJ2-1 | TRBV9 | TRBD2 | . | TGTGCCAGCAGCCCCTTTAGCGGGGGGCTCTACAATGAGCAGTTCTTC | CASSPFSGGLYNEQFF
TRBJ1-5 | TRBV5-4 | . | . | TGTGCCAGCAGCCCGGGCCCACCCTCCGGGAATCATCCCCAGCATTTT | CASSPGPPSGNHPQHF
TRBJ2-1 | TRBV2 | TRBD2 | few | TGTGCCAGCAGAACTGGGACTACCACGTCCTACAATGAGCAGTTCTTC | CASRTGTTTSYNEQFF
TRBJ2-7 | TRBV5-1 | TRBD1 | . | TGCGCCAGCAGCTTCGGGACAGGACCCTACGAGCAGTACTTC | CASSFGTGPYEQYF
TRBJ2-3 | TRBV6-5 | . | . | TGTGCCAGCAGCCTCGGGGTCCACACAGATACGCAGTATTTT | CASSLGVHTDTQYF
TRBJ2-5 | TRBV7-7 | TRBD2 | . | TGTGCCAGCAGCCGCATCCTAGGACTAGCGTGGGAGACCCAGTACTTC | CASSRILGLAWETQYF
TRBJ2-1 | TRBV5-1 | . | . | TGCGCCAGCAGCTTTGGAGACAGAGAAAACAATGAGCAGTTCTTC | CASSFGDRENNEQFF
TRBJ1-2 | TRBV30 | . | . | TGTGCCTCCCCGAGTGGGGCAATTTTGGGCCACACCTTC | CASPSGAILGHTF
TRBJ1-6 | TRBV5-4 | . | . | TGTGCCAGCAGCTCGAACTGGGGGGATTCACCCCTCCACTTT | CASSSNWGDSPLHF
TRBJ1-1 | TRBV7-3 | TRBD1 | . | TGTGCCAGCAGCTTAGTTACAGGGGACACTGAAGCTTTCTTT | CASSLVTGDTEAFF
TRBJ1-5 | TRBV6-5 | . | once | TGTGCCACGATACAGGTATCCAATCAGCCCCAGCATTTT | CATIQVSNQPQHF
TRBJ2-3 | TRBV7-3 | TRBD1 | . | TGTGCCAGCAGCTCGGTGACAGGGTCAGATACGCAGTATTTT | CASSSVTGSDTQYF
TRBJ1-6 | TRBV18 | TRBD1 | few | TGTGCCAGCTCACCCCGGGACAGCCTTAATTCACCCCTCCACTTT | CASSPRDSLNSPLHF
TRBJ2-7 | TRBV11-1 | . | . | TGTGCCAGCAGCTTATTCCAGGGTATCTACGAGCAGTACTTC | CASSLFQGIYEQYF
TRBJ2-5 | TRBV28 | TRBD2 | . | TGTGCCAGCAGTTGGGGCCGTAGCGGGGGCCAAGAGACCCAGTACTTC | CASSWGRSGGQETQYF
TRBJ2-5 | TRBV4-1 | . | few | TGCGCCAGCAGCTTACAGCTGGTGGAGACCCAGTACTTC | CASSLQLVETQYF
TRBJ1-2 | TRBV7-9 | . | . | TGTGCCAGCAGCTTAAGGGGCGACAGTAATGGCTACACCTTC | CASSLRGDSNGYTF
TRBJ2-1 | TRBV7-3 | TRBD1 | . | TGTGCCAGCAGGGACCGACAGGGGACAAACAATGAGCAGTTCTTC | CASRDRQGTNNEQFF
TRBJ2-3 | TRBV7-6 | TRBD2 | . | TGTGCCAGCTCTGGGGGGGGGAGCACAGATACGCAGTATTTT | CASSGGGSTDTQYF
TRBJ2-1 | TRBV7-2 | TRBD2 | . | TGTGCCAGCAGCCGCAAACTAGCGGGGGGAGTCAATGAGCAGTTCTTC | CASSRKLAGGVNEQFF
TRBJ2-5 | TRBV7-2 | TRBD2 | . | TGTGCCAGCAGCCTTGGGGACTATACAATGCCGGGGACCCAGTACTTC | CASSLGDYTMPGTQYF
TRBJ2-2 | TRBV5-4 | . | . | TGTGCCTGCAGCCCACAATCACACCCGGGGACCGGGGAGCTGTTTTTT | CACSPQSHPGTGELFF
TRBJ1-6 | TRBV30 | TRBD1 | . | TGTGCCTGGAAGTACAGGGGGTATTCTAATTCACCCCTCCACTTT | CAWKYRGYSNSPLHF
TRBJ2-7 | TRBV9 | TRBD2 | . | TGTGCCAGCAGCGTAGCTTACGGGGGGTACTACGAGCAGTACTTC | CASSVAYGGYYEQYF
TRBJ1-2 | TRBV5-4 | . | . | TGTGCCAGCAGCTTGGCCGTCCACAGCACCTATGGCTACACCTTC | CASSLAVHSTYGYTF
TRBJ2-7 | TRBV5-6 | TRBD2 | . | TGTGCCAGCAGCCGGGGACTAGCGGGATCTGCTTACGAGCAGTACTTC | CASSRGLAGSAYEQYF
TRBJ1-2 | TRBV6-1 | . | . | TGTGCCAGCACTAAAACAGGGCCCAACTATGGCTACACCTTC | CASTKTGPNYGYTF
TRBJ1-4 | TRBV27 | . | few | TGTGCCAGCAGAGTAGGGGGTTCTGAAAAACTGTTTTTT | CASRVGGSEKLFF
TRBJ2-1 | TRBV11-2 | TRBD2 | few | TGTGCTAGCGGGACTAGCGGGGGTTTCTACAATGAGCAGTTCTTC | CASGTSGGFYNEQFF
TRBJ1-5 | TRBV6-6 | . | . | TGTGCCAGCAGTTACAGCGTTCGGCAGCCCCAGCATTTT | CASSYSVRQPQHF
TRBJ2-1 | TRBV18 | . | . | TGTGCCAGCTCACCCGACAGATACAATGAGCAGTTCTTC | CASSPDRYNEQFF
TRBJ2-3 | TRBV15 | . | few | TGTGCCACCAGCCCAAAGGGGCTCACCCGCACAGATACGCAGTATTTT | CATSPKGLTRTDTQYF
TRBJ2-7 | TRBV19 | . | . | TGTGCCAGTAGTGGGGGGACAGTCTCCTACGAGCAGTACTTC | CASSGGTVSYEQYF
TRBJ2-3 | TRBV9 | TRBD2 | . | TGTGCCAGCAGTCTGGGACTAGCGGGGGGCCTGCCTAACACAGATACGCAGTATTTT | CASSLGLAGGLPNTDTQYF
TRBJ2-7 | TRBV18 | TRBD2 | . | TGTGCCAGCTCACCTAGCGGGACATCCTCCTACGAGCAGTACTTC | CASSPSGTSSYEQYF
TRBJ2-2 | TRBV6-1 | TRBD1 | . | TGTGCCAGCAGTGATGATCGCGGGACAGGGAACACCGGGGAGCTGTTTTTT | CASSDDRGTGNTGELFF
TRBJ1-6 | TRBV6-5 | TRBD1 | . | TGTTCCAGCAAACTTGACAGGGGAGATTATTCACCCCTCCACTTT | CSSKLDRGDYSPLHF
TRBJ1-2 | TRBV10-1 | TRBD1 | few | TGCGCCAGCAGTGAAACACAGGGGTTCGGTGGCTACACCTTC | CASSETQGFGGYTF
TRBJ1-4 | TRBV7-8 | TRBD1 | . | TGTGCCAGCAGTTTACAGGGGGTGGCTAATGAAAAACTGTTTTTT | CASSLQGVANEKLFF
TRBJ1-4 | TRBV19 | . | . | TGTGCCAGTAGTATTGCGGCGGTTAATGAAAAACTGTTTTTT | CASSIAAVNEKLFF
TRBJ2-1 | TRBV21-1 | . | . | TGTGCCAGCAGCTCCCGTAGGGTTAGCGGGGGGCCCCGATGCTATGAGCAGTTCTTC | CASSSRRVSGGPRCYEQFF
TRBJ2-7 | TRBV18 | TRBD1 | . | TGTGCCAGCTCACATTCACAAGGACAGGCTTCCGACGAGCAGTACTTC | CASSHSQGQASDEQYF
TRBJ1-1 | TRBV11-3 | . | . | TGTGCCAGCAGCTTAGTGGCCAGCGGACCGGCTTTCTTT | CASSLVASGPAFF
TRBJ2-7 | TRBV13 | TRBD2 | few | TGTGCCAGCAGCTTAGGCGCTAGCGGGGATACCTACGAGCAGTACTTC | CASSLGASGDTYEQYF
TRBJ1-2 | TRBV12-5 | TRBD1 | . | TGTGCTAGTGGCCCGGGACAGGCCTATGGCTACACCTTC | CASGPGQAYGYTF